The sequence of this T cell receptor beta chain was determined in a study of blood T cell repertoires in COVID-19. Study-level background: Both acute and convalescent COVID-19 samples were obtained from the United States, Italy and Spain. In each case, the material was cDNA or gDNA derived from T cells, B-cell-depleted T cells, or PBMCs.

V gave up 0 bases and J gave up 4 bases, with 6 bases separating them. CDR1 is GTSNPN and CDR2 is SVGIG in the germline V gene (reference sequence). This CDR3 has 12 residues. Original processing notes: Reference gene primer amplification yielded estimated nucleated cell counts. Profiling relied on immunoSEQ multiplex PCR, and the TCRdb table lists in-frame clones only, not all of them. That table furnishes V, J and clone size, whereas the DNA furnished D and trimming. The sample has around 140,000 clones, approximately 84% seen once. This TCR was recovered from a woman aged 55-69 years with acute or convalescent COVID-19. The sample was peripheral blood. The rearrangement joins TRBV30 to TRBJ2-5; D ambiguous. The DNA of the CDR3 is TGTGCCTGGAGTGTAATGAGAGAGACCCAGTACTTC. Translated, it gives CAWSVMRETQYF.